This section outlines one T cell receptor beta chain sequence together with its context. Its specific antigen is unknown. No base quality values were provided; no much bigger clone lies one nucleotide off. This sample stems from a study of blood T cells in healthy people across ages (dated by TCRdb to the mid-2010s). Looking at the study overall: In model experiments, roughly one uniquely barcoded TCR beta cDNA molecule per two T cells was captured by template switching. To track age-related changes in TCR beta repertoire diversity, the study relied on deep sequencing normalized with unique cDNA molecular identifiers. Four age groups were formed from the donors: young (average 16 years), middle-aged (approximately 40), aged (over 55) and long-lived (more than 75). To avoid experimental bias, donors of different ages were randomly spread across the sequencing lanes. Two additional independent replicas of 1 million unique cDNA reads from the same blood draw were analyzed for two donors (one aged 18 to 30 and one aged 80 or older).

Library preparation was by 5' RACE. Sequencing was performed on an Illumina HiSeq 2500. A second PCR of roughly 7 to 11 cycles was performed with a sample-barcoded 5' primer and a J-beta primer mix. A template-switch 5' adaptor carrying 12 random nucleotides introduced a unique molecular identifier onto each TCR beta cDNA molecule. Each sample yielded at least 2.5 million CDR3-containing paired-end reads. The Mint cDNA synthesis kit, primed by a TRBC-specific oligonucleotide, was used to synthesize first-strand cDNA from all RNA. After uracil-DNA glycosylase treatment, a first 18-cycle PCR used universal primers M1SS and BC2_uni_R on all cDNA. On the study's bioinformatics: For normalization, 1 million high-quality reads were randomly selected from each sample, with every read carrying a distinct molecular identifier. Reads with shared molecular identifiers were discarded instead of being binned into consensus sequences. MiTCR, run with a Q25 quality threshold and the strictest error-elimination algorithm, handled CDR3 identification, clonotype clustering and error correction. Lower-bound total TCR beta diversity was estimated with a nonparametric unseen species model using Euler transformation. Using fastp at Q25 and MiXCR, TCRdb reprocessed the public reads and kept productive beta chains. Identical CDR3 proteins give one entry, which carries the most common genes and DNA. What appears here as the V and J calls and clone size reflects TCRdb's work, not the paper's. In all, the sample holds more than 1,400,000 distinct CDR3 sequences, and 40% to 50% of those were seen once. The top ten clonotypes cover 7.9% of the sample.

Sequences MDHEN (CDR1) and SYDVKM (CDR2) are obtained from the germline V gene. Taken from cysteine to phenylalanine, the CDR3 has 14 residues. CDR3 DNA only is kept here, 42 bases in frame from base 1. Donors were 40 or so systemically healthy Caucasian individuals from Russia aged roughly 6 to 90 years. Each donor gave ten milliliters of peripheral blood, drawn into EDTA-treated Vacutainer tubes. Ficoll-Paque density-gradient centrifugation was used to isolate PBMCs, with at least 7 million per sample. Trizol reagent was used to extract total RNA from the PBMCs, yielding at least 6 micrograms per sample. The percentages of naive CD45RAhigh/CD27high T cells were determined by flow cytometry on a PBMC aliquot from every donor. Summary of the overall study and its limitations: The CMV infection status of donors was not known, potentially confounding age-related changes in expanded clonotypes. As age increased, observed TCR beta diversity per million T cells dropped in a roughly linear way, and a significant reduction was already evident by age 40. Compared with the aged group, more naive CD4+ T cells, fewer expanded clones and increased TCR diversity were shown by the long-lived group, suggesting age selection. Observed TCR beta diversity correlated strongly with the percentage of naive T cells measured by flow cytometry. Estimates of total diversity from one million sequenced T cells were regarded as lower bounds and underestimates. Bulk unsorted PBMC profiling prevented conclusive comparison of naive and antigen-experienced compartments.

The material sequenced was blood. This sequence uses TRBV28 and TRBJ2-1, with a weak D call of TRBD2 (5 bases match). The J call is uncertain, as TRBJ2-7 better fits the DNA end. The sequence was obtained from a young woman in good health. At the DNA level, the sequence is TGTGCCAGCAGTTTATTGACTACGTACAATGAGCAGTACTTC. Its translation reads: CASSLLTTYNEQYF.